What follows are 8 T cell receptor beta chains derived from one specimen sequenced in a study of T cell responses to AZD1222 COVID-19 vaccine. Sequencing used immunoSEQ multiplex PCR; TCRdb keeps in-frame clones, though not all of them. Seen here are 150,000 to 200,000 clones, more than 75% observed once, and the top ten hold approximately 2.5%. This specimen was peripheral blood, taken on day 0 of MenACWY control vaccination. Every receptor here comes from an adult in good health.

In its sample, this clone was seen a few times. V gene TRBV6-1 combines with J gene TRBJ2-7, with D uncertain. V lost 3 bases and J lost 3, with 3 bases in between. The CDR3 totals 11 residues. Per germline, CDR1 MNHNS and CDR2 SASEGT. In DNA form, the CDR3 reads TGTGCCAGCAGTGATCTCTACGAGCAGTACTTC. Amino acid sequence: CASSDLYEQYF.

This chain connects TRBV30 to TRBJ2-1, with 16 bases aligning to TRBD2. The CDR3 covers 17 residues. Germline V gene lookup returns CDR1 GTSNPN and CDR2 SVGIG (reference sequence). The V and J ends lost 5 bases and 7 bases, in that order; junction bases with no gene match: 11. CDR3 sequence (DNA): TGTGCCTGGGCCTGGGGACTAGCGGGAGGGCAAGGGAATGAGCAGTTCTTC. Amino acid sequence: CAWAWGLAGGQGNEQFF.

This chain uses TRBV5-4 with TRBJ1-1; D is ambiguous. The germline gives CDR1 SGHNT, CDR2 YYREEE (reference sequence). V was shortened by 6 bases and J by 2 bases, with 8 bases between the two germline ends. This CDR3 comprises 12 residues. The CDR3: CASKDPNTEAFF. CDR3 coding DNA: TGTGCCAGCAAGGATCCAAACACTGAAGCTTTCTTT.

The chain is built from TRBV6-1 and TRBJ1-5, with 7 bases fitting TRBD1. This CDR3 region has 13 residues. The V gene's germline CDR1 is MNHNS and CDR2 SASEGT. With 3 bases clipped from V and 5 bases from J, the junction kept 1 base outside the gene matches. The chain's CDR3 is CASSETGHQPQHF. CDR3 DNA sequence: TGTGCCAGCAGTGAGACAGGGCATCAGCCCCAGCATTTT.

The V call is TRBV28, the J call TRBJ2-1, with a tentative D call TRBD1 (5 bases). The CDR3 is 16 residues long. V lost 3 bases, J lost 7 bases, and 19 bases lay in between. Germline CDR1 and CDR2: MDHEN and SYDVKM. CDR3 in amino acids: CASSFGVGALGNEQFF. CDR3 sequence (DNA): TGTGCCAGCAGTTTTGGAGTAGGGGCCTTGGGAAATGAGCAGTTCTTC.

This chain uses TRBV30 with TRBJ1-5; 9 bases match TRBD1. The CDR3 has 17 amino acids. V shed 0 bases and J 1 base; nucleotides not matched to a gene: 7. The V gene's germline CDR1 is GTSNPN and CDR2 SVGIG (reference sequence). CDR3 in amino acids: CAWSVGTGPLSNQPQHF. CDR3 bases: TGTGCCTGGAGTGTAGGGACAGGGCCCCTAAGCAATCAGCCCCAGCATTTT.

This chain's CDR3 is CASSSDSSYEQYF. CDR3 DNA: TGTGCCAGCAGTTCGGACAGTTCCTACGAGCAGTACTTC. J is TRBJ2-7 and V is TRBV27; the D gene is possibly TRBD1 (6 bases). The V end was cut by 4 bases, the J end by 1 base, with 8 bases between. The CDR3 totals 13 residues. The V gene's germline CDR1 is MNHEY and CDR2 SMNVEV (reference sequence).

This chain joins TRBV7-9 and TRBJ2-3; D call uncertain. The CDR3 covers 14 residues. The ends were cut back, 2 bases at V and 2 bases at J, with 8 bases in the middle. Germline CDR1 SEHNR, CDR2 FQNEAQ (reference sequence). Here the CDR3 reads CASSLSPPTDTQYF. The CDR3 DNA reads TGTGCCAGCAGCTTATCCCCCCCCACAGATACGCAGTATTTT.